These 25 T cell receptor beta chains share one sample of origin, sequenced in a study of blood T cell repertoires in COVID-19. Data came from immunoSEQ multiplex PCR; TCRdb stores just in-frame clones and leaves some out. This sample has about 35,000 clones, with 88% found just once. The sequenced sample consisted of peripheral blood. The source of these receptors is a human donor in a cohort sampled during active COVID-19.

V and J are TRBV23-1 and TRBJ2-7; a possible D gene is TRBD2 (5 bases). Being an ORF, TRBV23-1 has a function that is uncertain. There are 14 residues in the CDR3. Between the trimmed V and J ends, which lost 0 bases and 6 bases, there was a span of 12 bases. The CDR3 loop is CASSQSNGVPEQYF. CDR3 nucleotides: TGCGCCAGCAGTCAATCGAACGGGGTTCCCGAGCAGTACTTC.

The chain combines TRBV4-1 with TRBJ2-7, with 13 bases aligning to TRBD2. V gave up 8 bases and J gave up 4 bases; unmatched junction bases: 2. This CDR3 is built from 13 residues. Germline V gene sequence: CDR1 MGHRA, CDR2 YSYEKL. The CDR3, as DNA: TGCGCCAGCGGACTAGCGGGAGAGTACGAGCAGTACTTC. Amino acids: CASGLAGEYEQYF.

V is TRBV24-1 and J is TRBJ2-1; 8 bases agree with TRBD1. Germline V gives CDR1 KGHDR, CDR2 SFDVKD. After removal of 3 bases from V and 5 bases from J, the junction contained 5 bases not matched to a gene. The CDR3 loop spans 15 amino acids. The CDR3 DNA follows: TGTGCCACCAGTGATCCGAGACAGGGGAACAATGAGCAGTTCTTC. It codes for CATSDPRQGNNEQFF.

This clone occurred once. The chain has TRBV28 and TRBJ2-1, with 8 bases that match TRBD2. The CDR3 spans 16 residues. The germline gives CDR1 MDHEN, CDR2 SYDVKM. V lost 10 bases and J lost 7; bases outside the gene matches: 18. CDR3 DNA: TGTGCCACAACATACTACGGGAGGGGGAGCGGGAATGAGCAGTTCTTC. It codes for CATTYYGRGSGNEQFF.

The CDR3 bases are TGTGCCAGCAGCCCGGGACTAGCGTGGGAGCAGTTCTTC. It codes for CASSPGLAWEQFF. The chain employs TRBV6-5 and TRBJ2-1; 10 nucleotides line up with TRBD2. The CDR3 consists of 13 residues. Per germline, CDR1 MNHEY and CDR2 SVGAGI. The V and J ends lost 6 bases and 10 bases, in that order; junction bases with no gene match: 6.

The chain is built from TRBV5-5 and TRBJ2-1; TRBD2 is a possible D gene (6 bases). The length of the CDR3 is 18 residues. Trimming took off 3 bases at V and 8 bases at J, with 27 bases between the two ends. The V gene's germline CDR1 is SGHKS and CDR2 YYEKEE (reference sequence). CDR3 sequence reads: CASSSRIGGGMTAYEQFF. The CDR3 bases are TGTGCCAGCAGCTCTAGAATTGGCGGCGGGATGACGGCTTATGAGCAGTTCTTC.

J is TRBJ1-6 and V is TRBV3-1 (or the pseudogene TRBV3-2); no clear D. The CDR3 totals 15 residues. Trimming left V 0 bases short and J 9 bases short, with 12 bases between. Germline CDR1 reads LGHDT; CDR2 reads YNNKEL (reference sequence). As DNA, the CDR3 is TGTGCCAGCAGCCAAGATCGGGAGGGAGGTTCACCCCTCCACTTT. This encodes CASSQDREGGSPLHF.

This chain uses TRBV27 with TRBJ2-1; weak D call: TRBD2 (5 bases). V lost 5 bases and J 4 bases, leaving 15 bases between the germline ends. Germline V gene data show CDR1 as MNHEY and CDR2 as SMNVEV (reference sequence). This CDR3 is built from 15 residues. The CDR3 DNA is TGTGCCAGCAGTCATGAGGGCGGAACATACAATGAGCAGTTCTTC. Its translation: CASSHEGGTYNEQFF.

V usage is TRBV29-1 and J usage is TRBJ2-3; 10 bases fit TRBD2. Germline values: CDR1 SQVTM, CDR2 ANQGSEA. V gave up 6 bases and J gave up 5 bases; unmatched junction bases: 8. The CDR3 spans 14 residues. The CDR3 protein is CSVGSGGEGDTQYF. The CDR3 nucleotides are TGCAGCGTCGGCAGCGGGGGGGAGGGAGATACGCAGTATTTT.

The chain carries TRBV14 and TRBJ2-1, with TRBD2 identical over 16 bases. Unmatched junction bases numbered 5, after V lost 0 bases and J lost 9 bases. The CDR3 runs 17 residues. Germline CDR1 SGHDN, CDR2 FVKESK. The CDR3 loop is CASSQDRGLAGGPEQFF. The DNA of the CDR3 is TGTGCCAGCAGCCAAGATAGGGGACTAGCGGGGGGGCCTGAGCAGTTCTTC. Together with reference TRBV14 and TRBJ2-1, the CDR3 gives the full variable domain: EAGVTQFPSHSVIEKGQTVTLRCDPISGHDNLYWYRRVMGKEIKFLLHFVKESKQDESGMPNNRFLAERTGGTYSTLKVQPAELEDSGVYFCASSQDRGLAGGPEQFFGPGTRLTVL.

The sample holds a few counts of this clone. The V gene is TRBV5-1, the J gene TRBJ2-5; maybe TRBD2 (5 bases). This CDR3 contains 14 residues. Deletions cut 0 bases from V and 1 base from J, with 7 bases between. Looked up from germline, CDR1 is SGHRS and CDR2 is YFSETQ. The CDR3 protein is CASSLAAAQETQYF. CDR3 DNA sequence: TGCGCCAGCAGCTTGGCAGCGGCCCAAGAGACCCAGTACTTC.

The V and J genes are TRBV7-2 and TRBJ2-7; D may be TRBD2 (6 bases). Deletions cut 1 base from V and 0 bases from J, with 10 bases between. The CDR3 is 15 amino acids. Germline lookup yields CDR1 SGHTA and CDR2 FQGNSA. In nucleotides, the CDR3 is TGTGCCAGCAGCTTAGAGGGGAGGAGCTCCTACGAGCAGTACTTC. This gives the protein CASSLEGRSSYEQYF.

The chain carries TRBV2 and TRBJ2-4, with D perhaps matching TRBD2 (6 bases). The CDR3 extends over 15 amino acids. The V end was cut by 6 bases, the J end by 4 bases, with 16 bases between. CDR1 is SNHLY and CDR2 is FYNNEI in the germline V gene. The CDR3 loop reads CASSGGTYLKNIQYF. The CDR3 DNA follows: TGTGCCAGCAGCGGAGGGACCTATCTTAAAAACATTCAGTACTTC.

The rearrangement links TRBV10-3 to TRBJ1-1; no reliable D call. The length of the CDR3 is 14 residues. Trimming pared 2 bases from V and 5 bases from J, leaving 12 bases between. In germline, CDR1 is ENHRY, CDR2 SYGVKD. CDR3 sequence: CAISEPGLSTEAFF. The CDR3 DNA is TGTGCCATCAGTGAGCCGGGTTTAAGTACTGAAGCTTTCTTT.

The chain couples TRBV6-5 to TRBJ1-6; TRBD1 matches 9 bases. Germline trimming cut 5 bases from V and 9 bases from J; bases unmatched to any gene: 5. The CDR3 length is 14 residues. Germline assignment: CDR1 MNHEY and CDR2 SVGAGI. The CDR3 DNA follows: TGTGCCAGCAGTCCCCGGGACAGGGTTTCACCCCTCCACTTT. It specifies CASSPRDRVSPLHF.

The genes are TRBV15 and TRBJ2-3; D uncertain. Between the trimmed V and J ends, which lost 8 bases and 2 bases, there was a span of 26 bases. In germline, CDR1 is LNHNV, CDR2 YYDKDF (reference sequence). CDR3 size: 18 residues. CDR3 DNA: TGTGCCACCCGAGACCCGACCGGAGTGACGTCTTACACAGATACGCAGTATTTT. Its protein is CATRDPTGVTSYTDTQYF.

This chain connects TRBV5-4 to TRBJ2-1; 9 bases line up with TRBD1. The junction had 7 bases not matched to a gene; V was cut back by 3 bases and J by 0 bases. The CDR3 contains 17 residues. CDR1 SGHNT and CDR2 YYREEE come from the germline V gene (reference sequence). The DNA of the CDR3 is TGTGCCAGCAGCTCCGGACAGGGGCTATCCTCCTACAATGAGCAGTTCTTC. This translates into CASSSGQGLSSYNEQFF.

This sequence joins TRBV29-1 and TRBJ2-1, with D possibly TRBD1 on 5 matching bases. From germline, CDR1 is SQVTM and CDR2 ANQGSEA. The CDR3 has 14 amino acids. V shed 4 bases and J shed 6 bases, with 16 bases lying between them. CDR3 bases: TGCAGCGTTGCCCAGGGTACAATAGGCAATGAGCAGTTCTTC. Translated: CSVAQGTIGNEQFF.

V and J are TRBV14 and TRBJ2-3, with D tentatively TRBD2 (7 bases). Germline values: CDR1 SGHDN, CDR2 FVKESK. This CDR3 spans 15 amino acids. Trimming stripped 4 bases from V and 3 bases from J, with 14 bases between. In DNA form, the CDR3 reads TGTGCCAGCAGCCTGGGGGGGGCCTATACAGATACGCAGTATTTT. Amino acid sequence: CASSLGGAYTDTQYF.

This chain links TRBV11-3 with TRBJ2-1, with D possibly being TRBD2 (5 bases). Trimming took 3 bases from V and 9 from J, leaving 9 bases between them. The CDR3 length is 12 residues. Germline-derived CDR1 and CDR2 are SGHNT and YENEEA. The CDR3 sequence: CASSFRGIEQFF. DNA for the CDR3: TGTGCCAGCAGCTTCCGAGGGATTGAGCAGTTCTTC.

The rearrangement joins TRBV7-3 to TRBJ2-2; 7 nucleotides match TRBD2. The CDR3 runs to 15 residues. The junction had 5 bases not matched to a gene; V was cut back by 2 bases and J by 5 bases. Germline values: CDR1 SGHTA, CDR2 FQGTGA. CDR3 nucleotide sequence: TGTGCCAGCAGCTTAGGGGAGGGTCAGACCGGGGAGCTGTTTTTT. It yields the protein CASSLGEGQTGELFF.

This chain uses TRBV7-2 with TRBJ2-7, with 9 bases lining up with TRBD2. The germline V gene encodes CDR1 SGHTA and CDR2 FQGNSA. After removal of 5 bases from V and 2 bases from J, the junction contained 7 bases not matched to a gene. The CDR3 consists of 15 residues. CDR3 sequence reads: CASSLRAGGTYEQYF. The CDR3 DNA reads TGTGCCAGCAGCCTTAGAGCGGGGGGAACCTACGAGCAGTACTTC. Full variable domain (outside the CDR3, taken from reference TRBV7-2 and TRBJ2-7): GAGVSQSPSNKVTEKGKDVELRCDPISGHTALYWYRQSLGQGLEFLIYFQGNSAPDKSGLPSDRFSAERTGGSVSTLTIQRTQQEDSAVYLCASSLRAGGTYEQYFGPGTRLTVT.

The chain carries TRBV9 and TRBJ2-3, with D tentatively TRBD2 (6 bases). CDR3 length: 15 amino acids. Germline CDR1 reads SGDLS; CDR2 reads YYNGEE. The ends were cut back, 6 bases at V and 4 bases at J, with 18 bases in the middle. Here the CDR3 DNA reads TGTGCCAGCAACATCGGGACTCATACCGCAGATACGCAGTATTTT. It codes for CASNIGTHTADTQYF.

The CDR3 loop is CASSLAPAGGSTDTQYF. CDR3 coding DNA: TGTGCCAGCAGCTTAGCTCCGGCGGGGGGGTCCACAGATACGCAGTATTTT. The rearrangement links TRBV7-6 to TRBJ2-3; 9 bases match TRBD2. The CDR3 covers 17 residues. Germline V CDR1 and CDR2: SGHVS, FNYEAQ. V was pared by 0 bases and J by 2 bases, with 6 bases of the junction left unmatched.

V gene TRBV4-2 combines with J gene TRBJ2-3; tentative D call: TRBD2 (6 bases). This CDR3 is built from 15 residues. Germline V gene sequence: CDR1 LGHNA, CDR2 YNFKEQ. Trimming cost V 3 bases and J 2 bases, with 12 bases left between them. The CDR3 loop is CASSQGTLLTDTQYF. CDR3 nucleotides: TGTGCCAGCAGCCAGGGGACTCTCCTCACAGATACGCAGTATTTT.